This T cell receptor (beta chain) comes out of a study of blood T cell repertoires in COVID-19. Study at large: T cells, B-cell-depleted T cells, or PBMCs provided the cDNA or gDNA that served as material.

Generated by immunoSEQ multiplex PCR, the TCRdb table keeps only in-frame clones and is missing some. This table holds more than 90,000 clones, about 85% found once. Concerning this clone itself: The junction and the germline gene differ at one end; a read error may be behind it.

In germline, CDR1 is GTSNPN, CDR2 SVGIG (reference sequence). CDR3 length equals 12 residues. The sample taken for sequencing was peripheral blood. The gene calls are TRBV30 and TRBJ1-2; TRBD1 is a possible D gene (5 bases). The TCR comes from a human donor in a cohort sampled during active COVID-19. The chain's CDR3 is CAWSVGGRAILF. The CDR3 coding sequence is TGTGCCTGGAGTGTGGGGGGGAGGGCCATTCTGTTC.